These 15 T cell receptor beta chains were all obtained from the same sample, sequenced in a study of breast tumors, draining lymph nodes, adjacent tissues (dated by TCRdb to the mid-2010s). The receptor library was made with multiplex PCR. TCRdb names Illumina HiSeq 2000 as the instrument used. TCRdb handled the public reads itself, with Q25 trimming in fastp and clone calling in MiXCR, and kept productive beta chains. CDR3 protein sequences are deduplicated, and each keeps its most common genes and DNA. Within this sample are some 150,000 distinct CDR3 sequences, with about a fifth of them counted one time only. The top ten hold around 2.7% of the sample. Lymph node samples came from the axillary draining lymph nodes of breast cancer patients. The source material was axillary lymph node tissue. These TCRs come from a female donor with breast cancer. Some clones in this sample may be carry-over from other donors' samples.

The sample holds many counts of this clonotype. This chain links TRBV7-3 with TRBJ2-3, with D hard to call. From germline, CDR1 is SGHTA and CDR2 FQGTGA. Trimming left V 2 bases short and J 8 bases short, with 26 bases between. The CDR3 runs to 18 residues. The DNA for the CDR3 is TGTGCCAGCAGCTTAGCTCTAAAGTGGTCTAGAGCCCGCTGTACGCAGTATTTT. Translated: CASSLALKWSRARCTQYF.

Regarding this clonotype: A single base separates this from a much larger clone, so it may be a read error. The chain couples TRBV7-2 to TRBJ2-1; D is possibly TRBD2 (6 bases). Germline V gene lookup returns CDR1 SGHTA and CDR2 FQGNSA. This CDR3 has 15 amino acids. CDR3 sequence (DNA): TGTGCCAGCAGCTTATCGGCGGGATCCTGCAATGAGCAGTTCTTC. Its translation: CASSLSAGSCNEQFF.

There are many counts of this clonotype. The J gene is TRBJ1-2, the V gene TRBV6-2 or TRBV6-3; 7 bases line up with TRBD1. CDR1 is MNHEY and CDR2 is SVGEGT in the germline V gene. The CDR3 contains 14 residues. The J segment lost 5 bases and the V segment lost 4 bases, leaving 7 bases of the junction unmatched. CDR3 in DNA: TGTGCCAGCAGTTCGGGACAGTCACCTTATGGCTACACCTTC. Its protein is CASSSGQSPYGYTF.

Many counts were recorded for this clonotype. The CDR3 protein is CSARDPRDSLRHF. The CDR3 DNA reads TGCAGTGCTAGAGATCCTCGGGACAGTCTCCGTCATTTT. This sequence joins TRBV20-1 and TRBJ1-5; 7 nucleotides align to TRBD1. CDR1 DFQATT and CDR2 SNEGSKA come from the germline V gene (reference sequence). The CDR3 runs 13 residues. J gave up 16 bases and V 0 bases, and 12 bases lay outside the gene matches.

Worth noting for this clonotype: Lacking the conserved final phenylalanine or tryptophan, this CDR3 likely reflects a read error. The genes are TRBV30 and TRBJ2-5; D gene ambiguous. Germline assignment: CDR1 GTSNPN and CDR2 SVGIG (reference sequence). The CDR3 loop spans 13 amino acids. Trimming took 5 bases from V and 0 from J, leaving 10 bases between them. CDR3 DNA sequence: TGTGCCTGGGGCTGGCGGTACCAAGAGACCCAGTACCTC. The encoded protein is CAWGWRYQETQYL.

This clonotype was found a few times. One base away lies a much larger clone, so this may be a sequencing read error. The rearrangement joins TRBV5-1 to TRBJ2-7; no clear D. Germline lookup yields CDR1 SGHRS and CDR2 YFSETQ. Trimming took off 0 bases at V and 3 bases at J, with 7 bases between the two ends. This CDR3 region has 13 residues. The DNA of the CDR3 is TGCGCCAGCAGCTTGGGGTCTGTCTACGAGCAGTACTTC. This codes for CASSLGSVYEQYF.

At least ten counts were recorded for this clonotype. CDR3 sequence reads: CASSRQGTYEQYF. The CDR3 bases are TGTGCCAGCAGTCGTCAGGGTACCTACGAGCAGTACTTC. The gene calls are TRBV27 and TRBJ2-7; D might be TRBD1 (5 bases). CDR1 and CDR2 from the germline V gene are MNHEY and SMNVEV (reference sequence). The CDR3 is 13 amino acids. V was clipped by 5 bases and J by 2 bases, with 10 bases between them.

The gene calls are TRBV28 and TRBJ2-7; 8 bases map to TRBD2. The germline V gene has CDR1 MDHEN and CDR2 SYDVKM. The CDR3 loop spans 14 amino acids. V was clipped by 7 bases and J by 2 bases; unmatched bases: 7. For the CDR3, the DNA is TGTGCCAGCACCGTAGCGGGATCCGCCTACGAGCAGTACTTC. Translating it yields CASTVAGSAYEQYF.

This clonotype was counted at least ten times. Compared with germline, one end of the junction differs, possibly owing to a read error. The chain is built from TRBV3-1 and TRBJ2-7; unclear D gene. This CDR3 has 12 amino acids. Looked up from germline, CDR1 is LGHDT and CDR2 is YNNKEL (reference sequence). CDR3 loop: CASSQVNRVLVF. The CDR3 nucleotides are TGTGCCAGCAGCCAAGTCAACCGGGTCCTTGTCTTC.

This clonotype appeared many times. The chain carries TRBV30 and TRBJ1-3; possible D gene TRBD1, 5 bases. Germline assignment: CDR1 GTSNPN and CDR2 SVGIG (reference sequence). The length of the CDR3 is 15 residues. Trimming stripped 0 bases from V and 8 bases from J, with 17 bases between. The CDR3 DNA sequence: TGTGCCTGGAGTGTTGGTCAGGGAGTTGAAGACACCATATATTTT. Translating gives CAWSVGQGVEDTIYF.

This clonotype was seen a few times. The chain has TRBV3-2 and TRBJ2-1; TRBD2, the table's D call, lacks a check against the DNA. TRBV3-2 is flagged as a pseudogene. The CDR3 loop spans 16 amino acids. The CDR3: CASSQELAGTYNEQFF. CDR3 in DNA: TGTGCCAGCAGCCAAGAACTAGCGGGTACCTACAATGAGCAGTTCTTC.

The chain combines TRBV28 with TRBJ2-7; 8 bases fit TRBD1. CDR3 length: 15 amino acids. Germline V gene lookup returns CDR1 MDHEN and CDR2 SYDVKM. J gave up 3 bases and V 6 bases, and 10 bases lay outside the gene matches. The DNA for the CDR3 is TGTGCCAGCAGATACCTCCGGGACAGGTACTACGAGCAGTACTTC. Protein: CASRYLRDRYYEQYF. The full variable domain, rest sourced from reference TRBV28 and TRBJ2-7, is DVKVTQSSRYLVKRTGEKVFLECVQDMDHENMFWYRQDPGLGLRLIYFSYDVKMKEKGDIPEGYSVSREKKERFSLILESASTNQTSMYLCASRYLRDRYYEQYFGPGTRLTVT.

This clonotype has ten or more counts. CDR3: CASSVWTSGQETQYF. CDR3 nucleotides: TGTGCCAGCAGTGTGTGGACTAGCGGTCAAGAGACCCAGTACTTC. This chain connects TRBV6-1 to TRBJ2-5; 10 nucleotides align to TRBD2. Trimming removed 4 bases from V and 2 bases from J; junction bases left unmatched: 4. The CDR3 sequence is 15 residues long. CDR1 and CDR2 (germline): MNHNS, SASEGT.

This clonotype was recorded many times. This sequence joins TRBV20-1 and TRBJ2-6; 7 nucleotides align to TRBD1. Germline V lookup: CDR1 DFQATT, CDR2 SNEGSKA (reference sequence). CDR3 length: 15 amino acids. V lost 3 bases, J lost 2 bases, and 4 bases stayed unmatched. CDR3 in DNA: TGCAGTGCTAGTCGACAGGGAGCTGGGGCCAACGTCCTGACTTTC. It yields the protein CSASRQGAGANVLTF.

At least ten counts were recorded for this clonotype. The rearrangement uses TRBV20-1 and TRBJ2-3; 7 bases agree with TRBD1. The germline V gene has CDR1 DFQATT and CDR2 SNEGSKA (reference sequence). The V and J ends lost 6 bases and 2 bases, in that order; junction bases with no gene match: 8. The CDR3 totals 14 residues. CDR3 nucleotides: TGCAGTGCCCCCGTGACAGGGAACACAGATACGCAGTATTTT. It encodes CSAPVTGNTDTQYF.